This T cell receptor beta chain stems from a study of blood T cell repertoires in COVID-19 (TCRdb year 2020). Regarding the study in general: Samples from collaborators originated in the United States, Italy and Spain and spanned both the acute and convalescent phases of COVID-19. The prospective study material was composed of cDNA or gDNA derived from T cells, B-cell-depleted T cells, or PBMCs. Deeply sampled blood TCRbeta repertoires from subjects exposed to, actively infected with, or recovered from COVID-19 were included in the dataset. The samples were drawn from two sources: the first 160 participants of the ongoing ImmuneRACE study, and fewer than 1,500 subjects contributed by 6 global collaborators. Nearly every sample came with metadata listing a de-identified subject ID, COVID-19 status, age in years and sex. Where available, HLA class I and class II types were obtained from metadata supplied by the sample provider rather than from assay-based typing. The repertoires were released in a freely available public database meant as a resource for research on the immune response to SARS-CoV-2. Findings and caveats that apply to the study as a whole: Clinical and demographic metadata were provided uncurated, with the amount varying by source and participant.

On this clone: The antigen it recognizes is unknown. Base-call qualities are not available, and no considerably larger clone is one nucleotide away.

The CDR3 has 17 amino acids, counting the end cysteine and phenylalanine. Only CDR3 DNA is held: 51 bases, read in frame from base 1. According to the germline V gene, CDR1 reads SGHRS and CDR2 reads YFSETQ. A distance of 22 bases separates the germline ends of V and J, which lose 4 bases and 8 bases respectively. Each collaborating institution followed its own protocols to collect whole blood in K2EDTA tubes. For TCRbeta analysis, collaborator samples were shipped as frozen whole blood, as isolated PBMCs, or as DNA extracted from either sample type. The immunoSEQ Assay, a bias-controlled multiplex PCR, was used to amplify TCRbeta CDR3 regions from genomic DNA. The source study handled its data this way. The number of nucleated cells in each sample was estimated by amplification of reference gene primers within the assay. To quantify the absolute abundance of each unique TCRbeta CDR3 rearrangement, sequence reads were collapsed and filtered. Productive Simpson clonality was computed per sample as the square root of Simpson's diversity index over productive rearrangements. TCRdb carries this immuneACCESS record with in-frame sequences only. Its versions omit some clonotypes, under half of them owing to an unresolved V gene in the studies checked, with the rest unexplained. V, J and clone size were drawn from that table, and D and trimming were deduced from the DNA. This sample gives a few hundred thousand clones in total; roughly 84% of them show up just once. The ten largest clonotypes hold roughly 3% of the sample.

Sequencing was performed on peripheral blood. The V and J genes are TRBV5-1 and TRBJ1-6, with TRBD1 tentatively as D gene (6 bases match). This TCR was recovered from a woman between 18 and 29 years old with acute or convalescent COVID-19. The CDR3 is CASSLEATGTAYSPLHF. The bases are TGCGCCAGCAGCCTAGAAGCGACAGGAACCGCTTATTCACCCCTCCACTTT.